Listed here are 27 T cell receptor beta chains from one sample, sequenced in a study of identical twins listed by TCRdb under 2016. Libraries were built with 5' RACE. The sequencer listed for this sample is Illumina HiSeq 2000. The raw public reads went through TCRdb reprocessing: fastp at Q25, MiXCR clone calling, in-frame beta chains kept. Rows matching on CDR3 protein sequence are summarized as one entry with the most common DNA and genes. The sample records about 890,000 distinct CDR3 sequences, 9% to 15% of which are singletons. 1.5% to 2% of the sample is in the top ten clones. The data were also submitted as part of a second study, on yellow fever vaccine responses in identical twins.

The sample consisted of PBMCs. These TCRs come from a young woman in good health.

The rearrangement links TRBV14 to TRBJ2-2; D call uncertain. Trimming left V 4 bases short and J 5 bases short, with 8 bases between. CDR1 SGHDN and CDR2 FVKESK come from the germline V gene. The CDR3 is 13 residues long. CDR3 in DNA: TGTGCCAGCAGCCTGACCTGGACCGGGGAGCTGTTTTTT. Translation: CASSLTWTGELFF.

The chain combines TRBV3-1 with TRBJ2-5; weak D call: TRBD2 (5 bases). The length of the CDR3 is 15 residues. V was trimmed by 2 bases and J by 2 bases, leaving 12 bases between them. Germline V CDR1 and CDR2: LGHDT, YNNKEL (reference sequence). CDR3: CASSQWRRVQETQYF. The DNA for the CDR3 is TGTGCCAGCAGCCAATGGAGGCGGGTTCAAGAGACCCAGTACTTC.

This clonotype occurred a few times. The chain couples TRBV5-1 to TRBJ2-7; 11 nucleotides agree with TRBD2. The germline CDR1 and CDR2 sequences are SGHRS and YFSETQ. V shed 4 bases and J 6 bases; nucleotides not matched to a gene: 6. The CDR3 has 14 amino acids. CDR3 coding DNA: TGCGCCAGCAGCCCTAGCGGGGGGACGACCGAGCAGTACGTC. Protein sequence: CASSPSGGTTEQYV.

This clonotype has a handful of counts. The V and J genes are TRBV7-2 and TRBJ2-3; D perhaps matches TRBD1 (6 bases). Germline-derived CDR1 and CDR2 are SGHTA and FQGNSA. V shed 5 bases and J shed 1 base, with 13 bases lying between them. The CDR3 length is 15 residues. This CDR3 is CASSMLGGGTDTQYF. The CDR3 bases are TGTGCCAGCAGCATGCTAGGGGGAGGCACAGATACGCAGTATTTT.

The gene calls are TRBV29-1 and TRBJ1-1, with D unclear. The CDR3 is made up of 14 amino acids. Germline CDR1 is SQVTM and CDR2 is ANQGSEA. V was clipped by 3 bases and J by 0 bases, with 11 bases between them. The CDR3 DNA follows: TGCAGCGTTGACCCCGGTAGATTGAACACTGAAGCTTTCTTT. It encodes CSVDPGRLNTEAFF.

Note on this clonotype: This may be a read error: a much more frequent sequence differs by one nucleotide. The chain joins TRBV28 to TRBJ2-3; D is unresolved. Looked up from germline, CDR1 is MDHEN and CDR2 is SYDVKM. The V end was cut by 7 bases, the J end by 4 bases, with 9 bases between. This CDR3 has 12 amino acids. The CDR3, as DNA: TGTGCCAGCACCTCCCCCCCAGATACGCAGTATTTT. Translated, it gives CASTSPPDTQYF.

This clonotype was recorded a few times. The chain recombines TRBV5-5 with TRBJ1-5; D uncertain. Trimming left V 0 bases short and J 5 bases short, with 12 bases between. Germline lookup yields CDR1 SGHKS and CDR2 YYEKEE (reference sequence). The CDR3 totals 15 residues. The CDR3 reads CASSLGRAEHQPQHF. DNA of the CDR3: TGTGCCAGCAGCTTGGGTCGTGCAGAACATCAGCCCCAGCATTTT.

This clonotype was detected many times. The chain links TRBV6-5 to TRBJ2-1; the match to TRBD2 covers 10 bases. The CDR3 spans 16 residues. From germline, CDR1 is MNHEY and CDR2 SVGAGI. Germline trimming cut 0 bases from V and 7 bases from J; bases unmatched to any gene: 6. The CDR3 DNA sequence: TGTGCCAGCAGTTACTCGGTAGCGGGAGGTGGGAATGAGCAGTTCTTC. It translates to CASSYSVAGGGNEQFF.

This clonotype has a handful of counts. This rearrangement joins TRBV6-1 to TRBJ2-2; D might be TRBD1 (6 bases). Trimming left V 6 bases short and J 0 bases short, with 11 bases between. The V gene's germline CDR1 is MNHNS and CDR2 SASEGT. The CDR3 has 15 residues. The CDR3 sequence: CASRVGHSNTGELFF. Here the CDR3 DNA reads TGTGCCAGCAGGGTGGGACACTCGAACACCGGGGAGCTGTTTTTT.

This clonotype was picked up a small number of times. This rearrangement joins TRBV4-1 to TRBJ2-4; 7 bases are a match to TRBD1. The germline CDR1 and CDR2 sequences are MGHRA and YSYEKL. CDR3 size: 16 residues. V dropped 4 bases and J dropped 1; count of bases not matched to a gene: 7. The CDR3 DNA reads TGCGCCAGCAGCCCAAGCCTCAGGGGGGCCAAAAACATTCAGTACTTC. This translates into CASSPSLRGAKNIQYF.

V and J are TRBV11-2 and TRBJ2-3, with TRBD2 matching 10 bases. V was pared by 0 bases and J by 4 bases, with 7 bases of the junction left unmatched. CDR3 length equals 17 residues. Germline loops: CDR1 SGHAT, CDR2 FQNNGV. The chain's CDR3 is CASSLDQRGGNADTQYF. Written as DNA, the CDR3 is TGTGCCAGCAGCTTAGATCAGCGGGGGGGAAACGCAGATACGCAGTATTTT.

This clonotype came up a few times. V gene TRBV24-1 combines with J gene TRBJ2-2, with TRBD1 as a possible D gene (5 bases). V was shortened by 1 base and J by 4 bases, with 9 bases between the two germline ends. CDR1 and CDR2 from the germline V gene are KGHDR and SFDVKD. The CDR3 length is 15 residues. The CDR3 here is CATSDFGQGTGELFF. The CDR3 region has the DNA TGTGCCACCAGTGATTTCGGCCAGGGCACCGGGGAGCTGTTTTTT.

V and J are TRBV20-1 and TRBJ1-1; 8 nucleotides match TRBD1. The length of the CDR3 is 13 residues. Germline V gene lookup returns CDR1 DFQATT and CDR2 SNEGSKA (reference sequence). V shed 5 bases and J 7 bases; nucleotides not matched to a gene: 9. The chain's CDR3 is CSAEDREYGEAFF. The CDR3 DNA reads as TGCAGTGCTGAGGACAGGGAGTATGGTGAAGCTTTCTTT.

In this sample, this clonotype turned up a few times. The V and J genes are TRBV3-1 and TRBJ2-1; 9 bases are a match to TRBD2. The V gene end was trimmed by 5 bases and the J gene end by 0 bases; junction bases not matched to a gene: 8. Germline CDR1 LGHDT, CDR2 YNNKEL (reference sequence). The CDR3 has 17 amino acids. Written as DNA, the CDR3 is TGTGCCAGCAGCAGTTTTAGCGGGGGCGGCTCCTACAATGAGCAGTTCTTC. Protein: CASSSFSGGGSYNEQFF.

The chain uses TRBV3-1 and TRBJ2-3; 14 bases fit TRBD2. The CDR3 has 18 amino acids. With 1 base clipped from V and 3 bases from J, the junction kept 6 bases outside the gene matches. Germline V gene data show CDR1 as LGHDT and CDR2 as YNNKEL (reference sequence). CDR3 loop: CASSQGGTSGSVTDTQYF. Written as DNA, the CDR3 is TGTGCCAGCAGCCAAGGAGGGACTAGCGGGAGTGTTACAGATACGCAGTATTTT.

The chain carries TRBV3-1 and TRBJ1-1; D unclear. There are 14 residues in the CDR3. The germline gives CDR1 LGHDT, CDR2 YNNKEL (reference sequence). The V end was cut by 4 bases, the J end by 6 bases, with 15 bases between. Here the CDR3 reads CASSPAVRAPEAFF. The CDR3 DNA sequence: TGTGCCAGCAGCCCTGCAGTAAGGGCGCCTGAAGCTTTCTTT. Drawing the rest from reference TRBV3-1 and TRBJ1-1, the complete variable domain is DTAVSQTPKYLVTQMGNDKSIKCEQNLGHDTMYWYKQDSKKFLKIMFSYNNKELIINETVPNRFSPKSPDKAHLNLHINSLELGDSAVYFCASSPAVRAPEAFFGQGTRLTVV.

This chain joins TRBV7-2 and TRBJ2-3; the D gene is possibly TRBD2 (7 bases). The CDR3 covers 17 residues. Trimming took off 4 bases at V and 4 bases at J, with 21 bases between the two ends. Germline CDR1 SGHTA, CDR2 FQGNSA. Here the CDR3 DNA reads TGTGCCAGCAGCTCTAGGGCACAGGGAGGGCGGGCAGATACGCAGTATTTT. Its protein is CASSSRAQGGRADTQYF.

This clonotype occurred many times. This chain connects TRBV9 to TRBJ1-5, with D uncertain. CDR3 length equals 13 residues. Deletions cut 2 bases from V and 4 bases from J, with 7 bases between. Germline V lookup: CDR1 SGDLS, CDR2 YYNGEE. CDR3 sequence: CASSVSANQPQHF. In nucleotides, the CDR3 is TGTGCCAGCAGCGTTTCAGCTAATCAGCCCCAGCATTTT. Together with reference TRBV9 and TRBJ1-5, the CDR3 gives the full variable domain: DSGVTQTPKHLITATGQRVTLRCSPRSGDLSVYWYQQSLDQGLQFLIQYYNGEERAKGNILERFSAQQFPDLHSELNLSSLELGDSALYFCASSVSANQPQHFGDGTRLSIL.

This clonotype showed up just a few times. The chain combines TRBV6-1 with TRBJ1-2, with D hard to call. The germline V gene encodes CDR1 MNHNS and CDR2 SASEGT. V was clipped by 5 bases and J by 7 bases, with 14 bases between them. There are 13 residues in the CDR3. The CDR3 nucleotides read TGTGCCAGCAGTCCTCTCTCGAGCGGTGGCTACACCTTC. It codes for CASSPLSSGGYTF.

In this sample, this clonotype turned up a few times. The chain uses TRBV12-3 or TRBV12-4 and TRBJ2-1, with D tentatively TRBD2 (6 bases). The V gene lost 3 bases and the J gene lost 5 bases, with 11 bases spanning the gap. This CDR3 contains 14 residues. CDR3 residues: CASSFEGRHNEQFF. The CDR3 coding sequence is TGTGCCAGCAGTTTTGAAGGGAGGCACAATGAGCAGTTCTTC.

V and J are TRBV19 and TRBJ1-1, with 9 bases fitting TRBD1. Germline trimming cut 3 bases from V and 1 base from J; bases unmatched to any gene: 6. The CDR3 contains 16 residues. Germline V gene sequence: CDR1 LNHDA, CDR2 SQIVND (reference sequence). CDR3 amino acids: CASSIRPDRGNTEAFF. The CDR3 coding sequence is TGTGCCAGTAGTATTAGACCGGACAGGGGGAACACTGAAGCTTTCTTT.

This clonotype was counted only a few times. This chain joins TRBV10-3 and TRBJ2-2, with 9 bases matching TRBD2. V shed 6 bases and J 3 bases; nucleotides not matched to a gene: 11. CDR3 length: 17 amino acids. In germline, CDR1 is ENHRY, CDR2 SYGVKD. CDR3 residues: CAISPGVAGVYTGELFF. Here the CDR3 DNA reads TGTGCCATCAGCCCCGGGGTAGCGGGGGTCTACACCGGGGAGCTGTTTTTT.

This clonotype was found a few times. The rearrangement links TRBV5-1 to TRBJ2-2; possible D gene TRBD1, 5 bases. Germline loops: CDR1 SGHRS, CDR2 YFSETQ. With 5 bases removed from V and 3 bases from J, the gap between germline ends came to 14 bases. The CDR3 is 15 residues long. The CDR3 loop reads CASRDSQGYTGELFF. CDR3 nucleotide sequence: TGCGCCAGCAGGGATTCGCAGGGTTACACCGGGGAGCTGTTTTTT.

This clonotype was counted between two and nine times. V and J are TRBV5-6 and TRBJ2-2; TRBD2 matches at 10 bases. The CDR3 covers 17 residues. The germline CDR1 and CDR2 sequences are SGHDT and YYEEEE. V shed 3 bases, J shed 0 bases, and the junction held 5 bases outside the gene matches. In nucleotides, the CDR3 is TGTGCCAGCAGCTACCGGACTAGCGGAACGAACACCGGGGAGCTGTTTTTT. The encoded protein is CASSYRTSGTNTGELFF.

This clonotype was recorded many times. The rearrangement links TRBV7-2 to TRBJ2-2; possibly TRBD1 or TRBD2 for D (5 bases each). Germline CDR1 SGHTA, CDR2 FQGNSA. There are 16 residues in the CDR3. Trimming shortened V by 3 bases and J by 2 bases, and 13 bases separated the two germline ends. In DNA form, the CDR3 reads TGTGCCAGCAGCTTCAACTGGGACCCCAACACCGGGGAGCTGTTTTTT. Amino acid sequence: CASSFNWDPNTGELFF.

The chain has TRBV19 and TRBJ2-2; TRBD2 matches 8 bases. Germline trimming cut 6 bases from V and 0 bases from J; bases unmatched to any gene: 12. The length of the CDR3 is 18 residues. The V gene's germline CDR1 is LNHDA and CDR2 SQIVND (reference sequence). The CDR3 loop is CASRTAGGGLSNTGELFF. For the CDR3, the DNA is TGTGCCAGTAGAACGGCCGGGGGGGGGCTATCGAACACCGGGGAGCTGTTTTTT.

This clonotype was seen a handful of times. This chain connects TRBV3-1 to TRBJ2-3, with 9 bases that match TRBD2. V lost 0 bases to trimming and J lost 4 bases; unmatched junction nucleotides: 5. This CDR3 has 16 residues. Germline CDR1 and CDR2: LGHDT and YNNKEL (reference sequence). The CDR3 sequence: CASSQEFQRGADTQYF. CDR3 sequence (DNA): TGTGCCAGCAGCCAAGAGTTCCAGCGGGGGGCAGATACGCAGTATTTT.